This is a list of T cell receptor beta chains from one sample in a study of blood T cell repertoires in COVID-19. The data were produced by immunoSEQ multiplex PCR, yet TCRdb's version contains in-frame clones alone and is incomplete. Of approximately 210,000 clones listed, around 84% are singletons. Sequencing input: peripheral blood. The receptors come from a woman of 80 years or more with COVID-19, enrolled during active disease. Both conserved end residues are part of each CDR3. The D gene is left open where the match is weak. Clone size is given for some rows only: seen once, a few or many times, or a class if the clone is expanded.

v_call,clone_size,d_call,j_call,cdr3_aa,cdr3_nt
TRBV5-4,.,.,TRBJ1-3,CASSSEEGTSGNTIYF,TGTGCCAGCAGCTCGGAGGAGGGGACCTCTGGAAACACCATATATTTT
TRBV5-1,.,TRBD2,TRBJ2-7,CASSGSGGAYEQYF,TGCGCCAGCAGCGGAAGCGGGGGGGCCTACGAGCAGTACTTC
TRBV27,few,.,TRBJ1-5,CASSFLGVNQPQHF,TGTGCCAGCAGTTTTTTAGGAGTCAATCAGCCCCAGCATTTT
TRBV7-9,.,.,TRBJ1-4,CASSPMGGGSEKLFF,TGTGCCAGCAGCCCCATGGGAGGGGGGAGCGAAAAACTGTTTTTT
TRBV5-1,.,TRBD1,TRBJ1-5,CASSYHRQGAFVGGPQHF,TGCGCCAGCAGCTACCACCGACAGGGGGCTTTCGTGGGGGGGCCCCAGCATTTT
TRBV29-1,.,TRBD1,TRBJ1-5,CSQGADRGFYGMPQHF,TGCAGCCAGGGCGCGGACAGGGGTTTCTATGGTATGCCCCAGCATTTT
TRBV5-5,.,.,TRBJ2-3,CASSVFEGTDTQYF,TGTGCCAGCAGCGTCTTTGAGGGCACAGATACGCAGTATTTT
TRBV11-3,.,.,TRBJ1-1,CASSLGPPQQNTEAFF,TGTGCCAGCAGCTTAGGCCCACCACAACAGAACACTGAAGCTTTCTTT
TRBV5-1,.,.,TRBJ2-5,CASSPTPQETQYF,TGCGCCAGCAGCCCGACTCCCCAAGAGACCCAGTACTTC
TRBV28,once,.,TRBJ1-5,CASRVGTRNQPQHF,TGTGCCAGCAGAGTCGGGACACGGAATCAGCCCCAGCATTTT
TRBV6-5,.,.,TRBJ2-2,CASRPFYGGELFF,TGTGCCAGCAGACCCTTCTACGGCGGGGAGCTGTTTTTT
TRBV2,.,.,TRBJ1-6,CASSEGRGKNSPLHF,TGTGCCAGCAGTGAAGGCCGCGGTAAAAATTCACCCCTCCACTTT
TRBV7-9,.,TRBD1,TRBJ1-2,CASSLGQGFNYGYTF,TGTGCCAGCAGCTTAGGACAGGGTTTTAACTATGGCTACACCTTC
TRBV6-6,.,.,TRBJ2-7,CASSSGDTEEGEQYF,TGTGCCAGCAGTTCCGGGGACACCGAGGAAGGCGAGCAGTACTTC
TRBV18,.,.,TRBJ2-7,CASSPIGVYEQYF,TGTGCCAGCTCACCGATAGGGGTTTACGAGCAGTACTTC
TRBV7-2,.,TRBD2,TRBJ2-1,CASSGPSGAYNEQFF,TGTGCCAGCAGTGGACCTAGCGGGGCTTACAATGAGCAGTTCTTC
TRBV2,.,.,TRBJ1-3,CASSDNPGVGNTIYF,TGTGCCAGCAGTGATAATCCAGGGGTCGGAAACACCATATATTTT
TRBV7-9,.,.,TRBJ2-1,CASSRKTTEGSHEQFF,TGTGCCAGCAGCCGGAAGACCACAGAAGGGAGCCATGAGCAGTTCTTC
TRBV6-6,.,.,TRBJ1-1,CASSWRAGGNTEAFF,TGTGCCAGCAGTTGGCGTGCGGGGGGGAACACTGAAGCTTTCTTT
TRBV12-5,.,.,TRBJ2-1,CASGLAVGLNSYNEQFF,TGTGCTAGTGGTTTGGCGGTAGGACTGAACTCCTACAATGAGCAGTTCTTC
TRBV4-2,.,TRBD2,TRBJ2-3,CASSQDEAGATDTQYF,TGTGCCAGCAGCCAAGACGAAGCGGGGGCCACAGATACGCAGTATTTT
TRBV9,.,.,TRBJ2-1,CASSVTSLNNEQFF,TGTGCCAGCAGCGTTACTAGTTTGAACAATGAGCAGTTCTTC
TRBV5-1,.,TRBD1,TRBJ2-7,CASSLGTGPTYEQYF,TGCGCCAGCAGCTTGGGGACAGGGCCTACCTACGAGCAGTACTTC
TRBV21-1,.,.,TRBJ1-1,CASSKEGGQEGNTEAFF,TGTGCCAGCAGCAAAGAGGGGGGGCAGGAGGGGAACACTGAAGCTTTCTTT
TRBV11-2,few,TRBD1,TRBJ1-1,CASSPRGTAVMHTEAFF,TGTGCCAGCAGCCCACGGGGGACAGCCGTAATGCACACTGAAGCTTTCTTT
TRBV5-6,.,.,TRBJ1-2,CASSLQGPQGYTF,TGTGCCAGCAGCTTACAGGGACCACAAGGCTACACCTTC
TRBV6-6,.,.,TRBJ1-1,CASRYEGVMNTEAFF,TGTGCCAGCAGGTACGAGGGTGTAATGAACACTGAAGCTTTCTTT
TRBV6-6,.,TRBD1,TRBJ1-6,CASSYPTQGAPLHF,TGTGCCAGCAGTTACCCTACGCAGGGGGCTCCCCTCCACTTT
TRBV5-5,.,.,TRBJ1-4,CASSPGYGREKLFF,TGTGCCAGCAGCCCGGGGTACGGTCGAGAAAAACTGTTTTTT
TRBV6-1,.,.,TRBJ1-4,CASSVAPGEKLFF,TGTGCCAGCAGTGTAGCTCCGGGTGAAAAACTGTTTTTT
TRBV5-4,once,TRBD1,TRBJ1-2,CASSGDRGGGYTF,TGTGCCAGCAGCGGGGACAGGGGCGGCGGCTACACCTTC
TRBV4-1,.,.,TRBJ2-5,CASSQGGRVQETQYF,TGCGCCAGCAGCCAAGGCGGAAGAGTCCAAGAGACCCAGTACTTC
TRBV6-6,.,.,TRBJ1-6,CASSILPQGGNSPLHF,TGTGCCAGCAGTATACTCCCACAGGGTGGTAATTCACCCCTCCACTTT
TRBV21-1,.,.,TRBJ1-3,CASRKGAGAGNTIYF,TGTGCCAGCAGGAAGGGAGCAGGGGCAGGAAACACCATATATTTT
TRBV19,.,TRBD1,TRBJ2-5,CASSMGQGRETQYF,TGTGCCAGTAGTATGGGACAGGGACGGGAGACCCAGTACTTC
TRBV28,.,.,TRBJ1-1,CASSLGGREAFF,TGTGCCAGCAGTTTAGGAGGGCGTGAAGCTTTCTTT
TRBV21-1,.,.,TRBJ1-2,CASSKGDNPKPYYYGYTF,TGTGCCAGCAGCAAAGGAGACAACCCGAAGCCCTATTACTATGGCTACACCTTC
TRBV6-5,.,.,TRBJ1-2,CATQTPGSNYGYTF,TGTGCCACCCAGACTCCAGGGTCTAACTATGGCTACACCTTC
TRBV6-2/TRBV6-3,.,TRBD1,TRBJ2-2,CASSRQGAGTGELFF,TGTGCCAGCAGCAGACAGGGGGCAGGCACCGGGGAGCTGTTTTTT
TRBV2,.,.,TRBJ1-1,CASSVKAGRTEAFF,TGTGCCAGCAGTGTAAAGGCAGGAAGGACTGAAGCTTTCTTT
TRBV6-1,.,TRBD1,TRBJ2-1,CASSGGQGWSSYNEQFF,TGTGCCAGCAGTGGGGGACAGGGTTGGAGCTCCTACAATGAGCAGTTCTTC
TRBV5-1,.,.,TRBJ1-2,CASSLVPGEDFGYTF,TGCGCCAGCAGCTTGGTTCCAGGGGAAGACTTTGGCTACACCTTC
TRBV9,.,TRBD2,TRBJ2-5,CASSLKGRGGPQGETQYF,TGTGCCAGCAGCCTAAAGGGACGGGGGGGACCTCAAGGGGAGACCCAGTACTTC
TRBV11-2,.,.,TRBJ1-3,CASSYVPVQVSGNTIYF,TGTGCCAGCAGCTACGTACCTGTTCAGGTCTCTGGAAACACCATATATTTT
TRBV28,.,TRBD1,TRBJ2-1,CASKPGQGAPFF,TGTGCCAGCAAGCCGGGACAGGGGGCTCCGTTCTTC
TRBV7-3,.,.,TRBJ2-2,CASSLHAGKNTGELFF,TGTGCCAGCAGCTTACACGCAGGGAAGAACACCGGGGAGCTGTTTTTT
TRBV28,.,TRBD1,TRBJ2-2,CASSIFGQGDGGELFF,TGTGCCAGCAGCATCTTTGGACAGGGGGACGGCGGGGAGCTGTTTTTT
TRBV3-1/TRBV3-2,.,TRBD2,TRBJ2-1,CASSQEASGINEQFF,TGTGCCAGCAGCCAAGAGGCTAGCGGAATCAATGAGCAGTTCTTC
TRBV24-1,few,.,TRBJ2-5,CATSDLHLTQYF,TGTGCCACCAGTGATTTGCACCTAACCCAGTACTTC
TRBV5-6,.,TRBD1,TRBJ2-1,CASSTTAGGRTINEQFF,TGTGCCAGCAGCACAACCGCAGGGGGCCGAACAATCAATGAGCAGTTCTTC
TRBV24-1,.,.,TRBJ1-5,CATSGAGAEQPQHF,TGTGCCACCAGTGGGGCAGGGGCCGAGCAGCCCCAGCATTTT
TRBV20-1,.,.,TRBJ1-1,CSASQGPTEAFF,TGCAGTGCTAGTCAGGGGCCCACTGAAGCTTTCTTT
TRBV10-3,.,TRBD1,TRBJ1-5,CATAIGQGQPQHF,TGTGCCACCGCCATTGGACAGGGTCAGCCCCAGCATTTT